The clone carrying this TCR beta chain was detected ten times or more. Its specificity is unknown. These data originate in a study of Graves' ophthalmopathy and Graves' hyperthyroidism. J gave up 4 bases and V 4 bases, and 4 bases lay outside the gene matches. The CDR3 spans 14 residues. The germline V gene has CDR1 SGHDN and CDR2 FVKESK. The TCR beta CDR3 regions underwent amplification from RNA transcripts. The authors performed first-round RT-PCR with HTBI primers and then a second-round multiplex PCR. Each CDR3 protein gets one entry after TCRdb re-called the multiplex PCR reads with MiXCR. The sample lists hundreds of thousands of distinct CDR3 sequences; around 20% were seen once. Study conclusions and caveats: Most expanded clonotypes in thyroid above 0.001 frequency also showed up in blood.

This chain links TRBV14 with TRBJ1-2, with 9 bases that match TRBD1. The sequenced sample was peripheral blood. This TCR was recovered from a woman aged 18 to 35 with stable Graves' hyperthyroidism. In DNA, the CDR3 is TGTGCCAGCAGCCCGGGACAGGGCGCCTATGGCTACACCTTC. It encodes CASSPGQGAYGYTF.